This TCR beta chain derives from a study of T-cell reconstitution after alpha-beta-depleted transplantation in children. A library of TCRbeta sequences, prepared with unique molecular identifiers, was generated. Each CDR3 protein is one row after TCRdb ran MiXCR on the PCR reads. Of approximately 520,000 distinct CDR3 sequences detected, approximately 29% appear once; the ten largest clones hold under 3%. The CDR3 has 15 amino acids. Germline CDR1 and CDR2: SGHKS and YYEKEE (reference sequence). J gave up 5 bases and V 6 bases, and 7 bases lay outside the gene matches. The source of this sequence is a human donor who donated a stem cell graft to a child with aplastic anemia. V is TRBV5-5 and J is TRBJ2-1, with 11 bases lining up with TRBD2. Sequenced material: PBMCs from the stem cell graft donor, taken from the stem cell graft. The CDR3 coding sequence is TGTGCCAGCACAAACCCGGGACTAGCGGACAATGAGCAGTTCTTC. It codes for CASTNPGLADNEQFF.